Below are 16 T cell receptor beta chains sequenced from a single sample in a study of blood T cell repertoires in COVID-19. Method: immunoSEQ multiplex PCR; TCRdb's copy keeps in-frame clones and lacks some. The repertoire holds approximately 90,000 clones, with 75% to 90% as singletons. The source material was peripheral blood. The receptors derive from a woman of 80 years or more with active or convalescent COVID-19.

V is TRBV9 and J is TRBJ2-1, with 7 bases lining up with TRBD1. This CDR3 has 15 amino acids. Germline V gene data show CDR1 as SGDLS and CDR2 as YYNGEE. The junction had 3 bases not matched to a gene; V was cut back by 0 bases and J by 3 bases. The CDR3 loop reads CASSVGQGDYNEQFF. DNA of the CDR3: TGTGCCAGCAGCGTAGGGCAGGGGGACTACAATGAGCAGTTCTTC.

The chain joins TRBV5-4 to TRBJ2-1, with 13 positions matching TRBD2. Germline V gene data show CDR1 as SGHNT and CDR2 as YYREEE (reference sequence). The CDR3 runs to 16 residues. V lost 4 bases to trimming and J lost 7 bases; unmatched junction nucleotides: 8. CDR3 amino acids: CASSPEPGLAGNEQFF. The DNA of the CDR3 is TGTGCCAGCAGCCCGGAACCGGGACTAGCGGGGAATGAGCAGTTCTTC.

This rearrangement joins TRBV30 to TRBJ2-7; D gene unclear. CDR1 and CDR2 from the germline V gene are GTSNPN and SVGIG (reference sequence). The V and J ends lost 0 bases and 7 bases respectively, with 7 bases between them. CDR3 size: 11 residues. Here the CDR3 DNA reads TGTGCCTGGAGTGTTAGATGGGAGCAGTACTTC. Translated, it gives CAWSVRWEQYF.

The chain's CDR3 is CASSVRTREGTQYF. The CDR3 nucleotides read TGTGCCAGTAGTGTAAGGACCAGGGAGGGGACCCAGTACTTC. This rearrangement joins TRBV19 to TRBJ2-5, with 7 nucleotides matching TRBD2. This CDR3 contains 14 residues. The V segment lost 5 bases and the J segment 7 bases; nucleotides outside the gene matches: 10. CDR1 LNHDA and CDR2 SQIVND come from the germline V gene (reference sequence).

The chain couples TRBV6-2 or TRBV6-3 to TRBJ2-3; D remains unclear. This CDR3 has 13 amino acids. The germline V gene has CDR1 MNHEY and CDR2 SVGEGT. V lost 4 bases and J 2 bases, leaving 7 bases between the germline ends. The CDR3 sequence: CASSSLLTDTQYF. The CDR3 DNA reads TGTGCCAGCAGTTCACTACTCACAGATACGCAGTATTTT.

The chain couples TRBV12-3 or TRBV12-4 to TRBJ2-2, with D possibly being TRBD1 (5 bases). The CDR3 loop spans 12 amino acids. The ends were cut back, 6 bases at V and 6 bases at J, with 8 bases in the middle. The CDR3 reads CASSRVAGELFF. The CDR3 bases are TGTGCCAGCAGCAGGGTTGCCGGGGAGCTGTTTTTT.

In its sample, this clone was seen once. The rearrangement joins TRBV28 to TRBJ1-4; the match to TRBD1 covers 7 bases. In germline, CDR1 is MDHEN, CDR2 SYDVKM. The CDR3 length is 15 residues. With 4 bases clipped from V and 5 bases from J, the junction kept 7 bases outside the gene matches. The DNA of the CDR3 is TGTGCCAGCAGTTCACCACAGGGGCCGAATGAAAAACTGTTTTTT. Translating gives CASSSPQGPNEKLFF. The full variable domain, in which reference TRBV28 and TRBJ1-4 provide the parts outside the CDR3, is DVKVTQSSRYLVKRTGEKVFLECVQDMDHENMFWYRQDPGLGLRLIYFSYDVKMKEKGDIPEGYSVSREKKERFSLILESASTNQTSMYLCASSSPQGPNEKLFFGSGTQLSVL.

The genes are TRBV19 and TRBJ1-2; 8 positions match TRBD1. This CDR3 has 13 residues. Trimming took 4 bases from V and 6 from J; bases not matched to a gene: 4. CDR1 is LNHDA and CDR2 is SQIVND in the germline V gene (reference sequence). The CDR3 DNA is TGTGCCAGTAGTACCAGGACAGGGAATGGCTACACCTTC. It specifies CASSTRTGNGYTF. Full variable domain (remainder filled in from reference TRBV19 and TRBJ1-2): DGGITQSPKYLFRKEGQNVTLSCEQNLNHDAMYWYRQDPGQGLRLIYYSQIVNDFQKGDIAEGYSVSREKKESFPLTVTSAQKNPTAFYLCASSTRTGNGYTFGSGTRLTVV.

The chain carries TRBV2 and TRBJ1-1; unclear D gene. Germline CDR1 is SNHLY and CDR2 is FYNNEI. The ends were cut back, 5 bases at V and 2 bases at J, with 3 bases in the middle. The CDR3 extends over 11 amino acids. The CDR3 loop reads CASSRNTEAFF. CDR3 coding DNA: TGTGCCAGCAGTCGTAACACTGAAGCTTTCTTT.

The chain has TRBV9 and TRBJ2-5, with D perhaps matching TRBD1 (6 bases). CDR1 and CDR2 (germline): SGDLS, YYNGEE. The CDR3 sequence is 14 residues long. V was clipped by 0 bases and J by 3 bases, with 9 bases between them. The CDR3 reads CASSVGGQKETQYF. As DNA, the CDR3 is TGTGCCAGCAGCGTAGGCGGACAGAAAGAGACCCAGTACTTC.

The J gene is TRBJ2-2, the V gene TRBV19, with a tentative D call TRBD2 (5 bases). The V end was cut by 6 bases, the J end by 6 bases, with 17 bases between. The germline V gene has CDR1 LNHDA and CDR2 SQIVND (reference sequence). This CDR3 has 15 amino acids. The chain's CDR3 is CASSRPGRRAGELFF. The CDR3 DNA is TGTGCCAGTAGCAGGCCGGGCAGGCGGGCCGGGGAGCTGTTTTTT.

V and J are TRBV5-1 and TRBJ2-7; 8 bases match TRBD1. V trimming: 4 bases; J trimming: 2 bases; junction bases outside the gene matches: 8. The CDR3 extends over 15 amino acids. The V gene's germline CDR1 is SGHRS and CDR2 YFSETQ. CDR3 region: CASSPTGQGTYEQYF. For the CDR3, the DNA is TGCGCCAGCAGCCCTACCGGACAGGGTACCTACGAGCAGTACTTC. The variable domain in full, with the rest retrieved from reference TRBV5-1 and TRBJ2-7, is KAGVTQTPRYLIKTRGQQVTLSCSPISGHRSVSWYQQTPGQGLQFLFEYFSETQRNKGNFPGRFSGRQFSNSRSEMNVSTLELGDSALYLCASSPTGQGTYEQYFGPGTRLTVT.

The chain links TRBV5-1 to TRBJ2-5, with 9 bases that match TRBD1. The DNA end lines up better with TRBJ2-7; the J call may be wrong. Germline lookup yields CDR1 SGHRS and CDR2 YFSETQ. CDR3 size: 14 residues. CDR3 residues: CASSLSGTGYEQYF. CDR3 coding DNA: TGCGCCAGCAGCTTGTCTGGGACAGGGTACGAGCAGTACTTC.

This chain links TRBV28 with TRBJ1-2; 7 bases are a match to TRBD1. CDR1 is MDHEN, CDR2 SYDVKM, per germline. The V gene end was trimmed by 5 bases and the J gene end by 4 bases; junction bases not matched to a gene: 10. The CDR3 loop spans 15 amino acids. DNA for the CDR3: TGTGCCAGCAGTCCACCCCGGGACAGTGGCTATGGCTACACCTTC. As protein: CASSPPRDSGYGYTF.

The chain is built from TRBV28 and TRBJ2-1; TRBD2 agrees at 14 bases. CDR3 length: 18 residues. Trimming removed 5 bases from V and 3 bases from J; junction bases left unmatched: 9. Germline-derived CDR1 and CDR2 are MDHEN and SYDVKM. The chain's CDR3 is CASSPGTSGRGIYNEQFF. The CDR3 region has the DNA TGTGCCAGCAGTCCAGGGACTAGCGGGAGAGGGATCTACAATGAGCAGTTCTTC.

CDR3 sequence: CASISSASFAFF. Written as DNA, the CDR3 is TGTGCCAGCATATCCTCTGCCAGTTTCGCCTTCTTT. The chain combines TRBV28 with TRBJ1-1; no definite D call. From germline, CDR1 is MDHEN and CDR2 SYDVKM. The V and J ends lost 7 bases and 14 bases respectively, with 20 bases between them. This CDR3 region has 12 residues.